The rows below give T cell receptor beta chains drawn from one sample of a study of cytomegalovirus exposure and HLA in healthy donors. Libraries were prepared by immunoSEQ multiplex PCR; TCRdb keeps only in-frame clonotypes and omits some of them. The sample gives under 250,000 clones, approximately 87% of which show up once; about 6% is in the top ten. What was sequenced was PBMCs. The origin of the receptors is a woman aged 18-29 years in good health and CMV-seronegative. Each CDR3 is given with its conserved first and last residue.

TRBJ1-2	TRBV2	CASSEGSFYGYTF
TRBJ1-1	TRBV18	CASSPMVSSGTSEAFF
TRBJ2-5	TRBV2	CASSIHTGGIGETQYF
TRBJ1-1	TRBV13	CASSWGAGTRGTEAFF
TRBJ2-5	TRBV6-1	CASTAGGETQYF
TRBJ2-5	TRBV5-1	CATRKVGQETQYF
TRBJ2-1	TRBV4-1	CASSQVSGRSSYNEQFF
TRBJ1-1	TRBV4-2	CASSQVQGGTEAFF
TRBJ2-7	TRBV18	CASSLTVAGDEQYF
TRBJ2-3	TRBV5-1	CASSLSEADTQYF
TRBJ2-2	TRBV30	CATPCEGNTGELFF
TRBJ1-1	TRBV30	CAWSASSEAFF
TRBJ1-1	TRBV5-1	CASSLNVNTEAFF